This T cell receptor beta chain was obtained from a study of T cell changes during pregnancy in multiple sclerosis. The assay was immunoSEQ multiplex PCR, and TCRdb's table has in-frame clones only and misses some. The sample lists about 33,000 clones, around 93% occurring once. Germline trimming cut 8 bases from V and 5 bases from J; bases unmatched to any gene: 12. From germline, CDR1 is MGHDK and CDR2 SYGVNS. CDR3 length: 14 residues. The material was CD4+ T cells from peripheral blood mononuclear cells, obtained in the third trimester of pregnancy. This sequence joins TRBV25-1 and TRBJ2-7, with TRBD1 matching over 7 bases. This TCR was recovered from a female donor in good health, enrolled as a control in a pregnancy study. The CDR3 region is CASGNRGLTDEQYF. In nucleotides, the CDR3 is TGTGCCAGCGGTAACAGGGGATTGACGGACGAGCAGTACTTC.